The next 32 T cell receptor beta chains were all read from a single sample in a study of radiation and T cells in renal cell carcinoma. Libraries were prepared by immunoSEQ multiplex PCR; TCRdb keeps only in-frame clonotypes and omits some of them. The sample records about 140,000 clones, 75% to 90% being singletons. The sample's time point: baseline pretreatment blood. Noted treatment: 15 Gy SBRT to primary tumor, nephrectomy 4 weeks later. Material: blood, obtained from a patient whose treatment included radiotherapy and nephrectomy. The receptors come from a woman in her forties or fifties with renal cell carcinoma.

This chain joins TRBV4-1 and TRBJ2-3; perhaps TRBD1 as D (6 bases). With 3 bases removed from V and 2 bases from J, the gap between germline ends came to 9 bases. From germline, CDR1 is MGHRA and CDR2 YSYEKL. The CDR3 consists of 14 residues. The CDR3 loop reads CASSQNRATDTQYF. DNA for the CDR3: TGCGCCAGCAGCCAGAACAGGGCCACAGATACGCAGTATTTT.

The rearrangement joins TRBV30 to TRBJ1-1; maybe TRBD1 (6 bases). CDR3 length: 15 amino acids. Germline assignment: CDR1 GTSNPN and CDR2 SVGIG (reference sequence). V was trimmed by 2 bases and J by 2 bases, leaving 15 bases between them. CDR3 nucleotides: TGTGCCTGGAGTCTATTAGGGACACTTAACACTGAAGCTTTCTTT. This gives the protein CAWSLLGTLNTEAFF.

This chain joins TRBV9 and TRBJ1-2, with 9 nucleotides matching TRBD1. The CDR3 covers 13 residues. J was trimmed by 6 bases and V by 1 base; bases with no gene match: 1. Germline CDR1 and CDR2: SGDLS and YYNGEE. CDR3 sequence reads: CASSVWTGDGYTF. The CDR3 DNA reads TGTGCCAGCAGCGTATGGACAGGGGATGGCTACACCTTC.

J is TRBJ2-2 and V is TRBV4-1; D is ambiguous. V was pared by 1 base and J by 4 bases, with 4 bases between. The CDR3 has 13 residues. Germline CDR1 MGHRA, CDR2 YSYEKL. The CDR3, as DNA: TGCGCCAGCAGCCAAGGGTTCACCGGGGAGCTGTTTTTT. Translation gives CASSQGFTGELFF.

With regard to this clone: The sample contains more than one DNA sequence encoding this CDR3. The chain carries TRBV27 and TRBJ2-7, with D perhaps matching TRBD2 (5 bases). CDR1 and CDR2 from the germline V gene are MNHEY and SMNVEV (reference sequence). This CDR3 contains 13 residues. The V and J ends lost 3 bases and 1 base respectively, with 7 bases between them. CDR3: CASSLSGSYEQYF. The CDR3 DNA is TGTGCCAGCAGTTTGTCGGGGTCCTACGAGCAGTACTTC.

The V and J genes are TRBV10-1 and TRBJ2-1, with 7 nucleotides matching TRBD1. From germline, CDR1 is WNHNN and CDR2 SYGVQD (reference sequence). Unmatched junction bases numbered 7, after V lost 4 bases and J lost 7 bases. The CDR3 contains 14 residues. CDR3 region: CASSGGTDLNEQFF. In nucleotides, the CDR3 is TGCGCCAGCAGTGGAGGGACAGACCTAAATGAGCAGTTCTTC.

This clone has just one count. The rearrangement links TRBV7-8 to TRBJ1-1; tentative D call: TRBD1 (6 bases). Germline loops: CDR1 SGHVS, CDR2 FQNEAQ. The germline V and J ends were trimmed by 5 bases and 1 base, with 11 bases remaining between them. The CDR3 covers 14 residues. The CDR3 loop is CASSQGTANTEAFF. CDR3 sequence (DNA): TGTGCCAGCAGCCAGGGGACGGCGAACACTGAAGCTTTCTTT.

V is TRBV28 and J is TRBJ1-5, with D possibly TRBD1 on 5 matching bases. Trimming removed 7 bases from V and 7 bases from J, with 20 bases in between. Germline CDR1 MDHEN, CDR2 SYDVKM. This CDR3 is built from 15 residues. The CDR3 region has the DNA TGTGCCAGCAATACAGAAAGGGGAACTGGGCAGCCCCAGCATTTT. It encodes CASNTERGTGQPQHF.

The CDR3 DNA reads as TGCAGTGGACAGCTAGTCCACGAGCAGTACTTC. It codes for CSGQLVHEQYF. This chain connects TRBV20-1 to TRBJ2-7, with a possible D match to TRBD1 (5 bases). Trimming shortened V by 7 bases and J by 5 bases, and 12 bases separated the two germline ends. The CDR3 length is 11 residues. CDR1 is DFQATT and CDR2 is SNEGSKA in the germline V gene (reference sequence).

V is TRBV10-3 and J is TRBJ1-4; 7 nucleotides align to TRBD1. Germline loops: CDR1 ENHRY, CDR2 SYGVKD. This CDR3 has 14 amino acids. V gave up 6 bases and J gave up 2 bases; unmatched junction bases: 3. CDR3 DNA: TGTGCCATCAGCAGACAGGGCACTAATGAAAAACTGTTTTTT. The encoded protein is CAISRQGTNEKLFF.

The chain links TRBV5-1 to TRBJ2-7; D remains unclear. Germline-derived CDR1 and CDR2 are SGHRS and YFSETQ. CDR3 length: 15 amino acids. V shed 2 bases and J shed 4 bases, with 16 bases lying between them. CDR3 DNA: TGCGCCAGCAGCTTTACCGGCCAAGCAGGTTACGAGCAGTACTTC. Translated, it gives CASSFTGQAGYEQYF. The whole variable domain, remainder taken from reference TRBV5-1 and TRBJ2-7, is KAGVTQTPRYLIKTRGQQVTLSCSPISGHRSVSWYQQTPGQGLQFLFEYFSETQRNKGNFPGRFSGRQFSNSRSEMNVSTLELGDSALYLCASSFTGQAGYEQYFGPGTRLTVT.

The chain uses TRBV6-6 and TRBJ2-1, with D possibly TRBD1 on 6 matching bases. V dropped 0 bases and J dropped 13 bases, with 10 bases sitting between them. CDR1 and CDR2 from the germline V gene are MNHNY and SVGAGI (reference sequence). The length of the CDR3 is 12 residues. In DNA, the CDR3 is TGTGCCAGCAGTTACTCCCGGGACACCCAGTTCTTC. Translating it yields CASSYSRDTQFF.

The V gene is TRBV5-1, the J gene TRBJ2-2, with 8 bases that match TRBD2. The V gene end was trimmed by 4 bases and the J gene end by 7 bases; junction bases not matched to a gene: 6. The CDR3 length is 14 residues. Germline values: CDR1 SGHRS, CDR2 YFSETQ. The CDR3 nucleotides read TGCGCCAGCAGCCAGACTAGCGAGGGCGGGGAGCTGTTTTTT. It translates to CASSQTSEGGELFF.

The rearrangement joins TRBV6-6 to TRBJ1-1; D might be TRBD1 (5 bases). CDR3 length: 15 amino acids. Trimming took 5 bases from V and 3 from J, leaving 16 bases between them. Germline V gene sequence: CDR1 MNHNY, CDR2 SVGAGI (reference sequence). This chain's CDR3 is CASSDFQGRDTEAFF. CDR3 bases: TGTGCCAGCAGTGACTTTCAGGGACGAGACACTGAAGCTTTCTTT.

This chain links TRBV7-2 with TRBJ1-4, with 9 bases fitting TRBD1. Germline V lookup: CDR1 SGHTA, CDR2 FQGNSA. CDR3 length: 15 residues. The V gene end was trimmed by 5 bases and the J gene end by 11 bases; junction bases not matched to a gene: 12. As DNA, the CDR3 is TGTGCCAGCAGCCCCGTCGGGACAGGGTTTGGGAAACTGTTTTTT. Translation gives CASSPVGTGFGKLFF.

V is TRBV30 and J is TRBJ2-3; no clear D gene. CDR1 and CDR2 (germline): GTSNPN, SVGIG (reference sequence). With 4 bases removed from V and 7 bases from J, the gap between germline ends came to 15 bases. CDR3 length: 13 amino acids. CDR3 sequence (DNA): TGTGCCTGGAACCGATGGGGTGAAAATACGCAGTATTTT. Translated, it gives CAWNRWGENTQYF.

J is TRBJ1-1 and V is TRBV10-1; 12 bases are shared with TRBD1. Per germline, CDR1 WNHNN and CDR2 SYGVQD (reference sequence). J lost 11 bases, V lost 7 bases, and 8 bases had no gene match. CDR3 length: 13 residues. The chain's CDR3 is CASTSGTGGSAFF. DNA for the CDR3: TGCGCCAGCACCTCCGGGACAGGGGGCTCGGCTTTCTTT.

This sequence joins TRBV6-5 and TRBJ2-7, with a weak D call TRBD2 (5 bases). The CDR3 spans 14 residues. Trimming left V 6 bases short and J 1 base short, with 13 bases between. Germline V gene sequence: CDR1 MNHEY, CDR2 SVGAGI. CDR3 sequence reads: CASSPEAFSYEQYF. CDR3 DNA: TGTGCCAGCAGCCCGGAGGCGTTTTCCTACGAGCAGTACTTC.

This clone appeared a single time. The chain recombines TRBV27 with TRBJ1-1; a possible D gene is TRBD1 (6 bases). The V gene's germline CDR1 is MNHEY and CDR2 SMNVEV (reference sequence). Trimming removed 4 bases at V and 5 bases at J, with 17 bases between. The CDR3 spans 15 residues. CDR3 nucleotide sequence: TGTGCCAGCAGTTCCTCCGATACAGGGCGGACTGAAGCTTTCTTT. Its translation: CASSSSDTGRTEAFF.

This chain connects TRBV10-3 to TRBJ1-4, with 12 nucleotides matching TRBD1. CDR3 length: 16 amino acids. After removal of 3 bases from V and 7 bases from J, the junction contained 6 bases not matched to a gene. Germline V gene data show CDR1 as ENHRY and CDR2 as SYGVKD. The CDR3 sequence: CAISDFRDRGPEKLFF. Written as DNA, the CDR3 is TGTGCCATCAGTGATTTTCGGGACAGGGGGCCTGAAAAACTGTTTTTT.

A word on this clone: Within the sample, other DNA sequences also encode this same CDR3. The rearrangement joins TRBV7-2 to TRBJ1-4; D is ambiguous. Between the trimmed V and J ends, which lost 1 base and 5 bases, there was a span of 5 bases. This CDR3 is 13 amino acids long. CDR1 is SGHTA, CDR2 FQGNSA, per germline. CDR3 residues: CASSLEANEKLFF. CDR3 nucleotides: TGTGCCAGCAGCTTAGAGGCAAATGAAAAACTGTTTTTT.

The V and J genes are TRBV6-1 and TRBJ2-7; a weak D match, TRBD1 (6 bases). V shed 3 bases and J shed 8 bases, with 17 bases lying between them. The CDR3 totals 14 residues. Germline V lookup: CDR1 MNHNS, CDR2 SASEGT. The CDR3 DNA follows: TGTGCCAGCAGTGAGCTCAACAGGGCCAGGCAGCAGTACTTC. Translating gives CASSELNRARQQYF.

This clone was recorded a few times. CDR3 amino acids: CASSQAGSGANVLTF. The DNA of the CDR3 is TGCGCCAGCAGCCAAGCGGGCTCTGGGGCCAACGTCCTGACTTTC. This sequence joins TRBV4-3 and TRBJ2-6; D ambiguous. The CDR3 is made up of 15 amino acids. Trimming cost V 1 base and J 0 bases, with 4 bases left between them. Germline V gene data show CDR1 as LGHNA and CDR2 as YSLEER.

The chain carries TRBV6-4 and TRBJ2-1; D is unresolved. Germline loops: CDR1 MRHNA, CDR2 SNTAGT. Trimming took off 2 bases at V and 8 bases at J, with 7 bases between the two ends. The CDR3 is 12 residues long. The CDR3 protein is CASSDGVHEQFF. As DNA, the CDR3 is TGTGCCAGCAGTGACGGGGTCCATGAGCAGTTCTTC.

This clone was counted at least ten times. The rearrangement links TRBV2 to TRBJ1-2; no clear D. This CDR3 is built from 13 residues. Germline loops: CDR1 SNHLY, CDR2 FYNNEI. Trimming took 5 bases from V and 8 from J, leaving 15 bases between them. The CDR3 loop is CASSQGRPGGYTF. Written as DNA, the CDR3 is TGTGCCAGCAGTCAAGGGCGACCTGGGGGCTACACCTTC. Supplemented by reference TRBV2 and TRBJ1-2, the full variable domain reads EPEVTQTPSHQVTQMGQEVILRCVPISNHLYFYWYRQILGQKVEFLVSFYNNEISEKSEIFDDQFSVERPDGSNFTLKIRSTKLEDSAMYFCASSQGRPGGYTFGSGTRLTVV.

The genes are TRBV4-3 and TRBJ2-3; D is unresolved. The CDR3 is 15 amino acids. Germline V gives CDR1 LGHNA, CDR2 YSLEER. The V end was cut by 0 bases, the J end by 3 bases, with 10 bases between. DNA of the CDR3: TGCGCCAGCAGCCAAGAGGGCCAGGAGACAGATACGCAGTATTTT. Its protein is CASSQEGQETDTQYF.

The CDR3 sequence: CASSFGQGFYEQYF. For the CDR3, the DNA is TGTGCCAGCAGCTTCGGACAGGGATTCTACGAGCAGTACTTC. The rearrangement joins TRBV7-9 to TRBJ2-7; 8 nucleotides line up with TRBD1. Germline V gene lookup returns CDR1 SEHNR and CDR2 FQNEAQ (reference sequence). V trimming: 3 bases; J trimming: 3 bases; junction bases outside the gene matches: 4. The CDR3 contains 14 residues.

This sequence joins TRBV7-2 and TRBJ1-3, with 7 bases identical to TRBD1. J was trimmed by 1 base and V by 5 bases; bases with no gene match: 5. The length of the CDR3 is 15 residues. Germline assignment: CDR1 SGHTA and CDR2 FQGNSA. CDR3 sequence: CASSLETGSGNTIYF. The DNA for the CDR3 is TGTGCCAGCAGCCTAGAGACAGGGTCTGGAAACACCATATATTTT.

The J gene is TRBJ1-1, the V gene TRBV7-8; 10 nucleotides agree with TRBD1. Trimming at V came to 5 bases and at J to 3 bases, leaving 6 bases not matched to a gene. Germline V gene lookup returns CDR1 SGHVS and CDR2 FQNEAQ. This CDR3 is 15 amino acids long. The CDR3 DNA is TGTGCCAGCAGCACAACCGGGACAGGGGACACTGAAGCTTTCTTT. Protein sequence: CASSTTGTGDTEAFF. The full variable domain, with the rest looked up from reference TRBV7-8 and TRBJ1-1, is GAGVSQSPRYKVAKRGQDVALRCDPISGHVSLFWYQQALGQGPEFLTYFQNEAQLDKSGLPSDRFFAERPEGSVSTLKIQRTQQEDSAVYLCASSTTGTGDTEAFFGQGTRLTVV.

The gene calls are TRBV6-5 and TRBJ2-5; TRBD2 is a possible D gene (5 bases). Per germline, CDR1 MNHEY and CDR2 SVGAGI. V was pared by 6 bases and J by 1 base, with 9 bases between. This CDR3 contains 13 residues. The CDR3 nucleotides are TGTGCCAGCAGAACGGACTTCCAAGAGACCCAGTACTTC. Translation: CASRTDFQETQYF.

The J gene is TRBJ1-3, the V gene TRBV7-2; D possibly corresponds to TRBD1 (5 bases). Trimming left V 3 bases short and J 3 bases short, with 9 bases between. Germline assignment: CDR1 SGHTA and CDR2 FQGNSA. The CDR3 consists of 14 residues. DNA for the CDR3: TGTGCCAGCAGCTTTCGGGACGTTGGAAACACCATATATTTT. Protein: CASSFRDVGNTIYF.

CDR3 region: CSVDEYDGFEAFF. DNA for the CDR3: TGCAGCGTTGATGAGTACGACGGTTTTGAAGCTTTCTTT. The J gene is TRBJ1-1, the V gene TRBV29-1; D not resolved. CDR3 length: 13 residues. The germline V gene encodes CDR1 SQVTM and CDR2 ANQGSEA. Trimming left V 3 bases short and J 7 bases short, with 15 bases between.